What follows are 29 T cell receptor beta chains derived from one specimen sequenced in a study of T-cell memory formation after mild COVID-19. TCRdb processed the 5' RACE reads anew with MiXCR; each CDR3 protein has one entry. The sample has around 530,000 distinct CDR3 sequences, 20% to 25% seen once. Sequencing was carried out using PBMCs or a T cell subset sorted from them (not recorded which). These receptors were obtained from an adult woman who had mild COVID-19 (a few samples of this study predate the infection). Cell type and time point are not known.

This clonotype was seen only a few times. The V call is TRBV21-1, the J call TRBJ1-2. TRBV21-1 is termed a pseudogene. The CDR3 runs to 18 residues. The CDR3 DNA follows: TGTGCCAGCAGGCGAACCCGAGCGAGGGGAGGGTCTAACTATGGCTACACCTTC. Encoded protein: CASRRTRARGGSNYGYTF.

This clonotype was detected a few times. Written as DNA, the CDR3 is TGTGCCACCAGTGATTTAGGGGAGGAGTTCTTC. Protein: CATSDLGEEFF. The rearrangement uses TRBV24-1 and TRBJ2-1, with D tentatively TRBD2 (6 bases). The CDR3 extends over 11 amino acids. Germline lookup yields CDR1 KGHDR and CDR2 SFDVKD. The V end was cut by 1 base, the J end by 14 bases, with 8 bases between.

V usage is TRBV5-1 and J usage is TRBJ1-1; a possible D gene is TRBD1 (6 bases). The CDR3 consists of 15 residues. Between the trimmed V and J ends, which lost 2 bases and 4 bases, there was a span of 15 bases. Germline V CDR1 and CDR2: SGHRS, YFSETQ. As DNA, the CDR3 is TGCGCCAGCAGCTTACCAGGGGACAAGGGCACTGAAGCTTTCTTT. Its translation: CASSLPGDKGTEAFF.

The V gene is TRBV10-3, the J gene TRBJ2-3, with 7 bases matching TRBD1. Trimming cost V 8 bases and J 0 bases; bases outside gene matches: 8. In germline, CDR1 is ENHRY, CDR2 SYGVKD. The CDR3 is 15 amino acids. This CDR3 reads CAIGQAPSSTDTQYF. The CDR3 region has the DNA TGTGCCATCGGACAGGCCCCATCTAGCACAGATACGCAGTATTTT.

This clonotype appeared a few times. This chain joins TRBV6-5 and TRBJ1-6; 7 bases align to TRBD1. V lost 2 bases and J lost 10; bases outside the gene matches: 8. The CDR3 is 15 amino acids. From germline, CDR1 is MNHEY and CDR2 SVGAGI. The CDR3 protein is CASSYGGGENSPLHF. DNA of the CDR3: TGTGCCAGCAGTTACGGAGGGGGCGAGAACTCACCCCTCCACTTT.

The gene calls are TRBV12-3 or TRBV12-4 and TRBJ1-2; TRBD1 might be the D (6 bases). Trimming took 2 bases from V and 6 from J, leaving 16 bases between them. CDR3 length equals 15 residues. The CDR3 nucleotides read TGTGCCAGCAGTTTATGGGGGGCTGGGGTTAATGGCTACACCTTC. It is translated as CASSLWGAGVNGYTF.

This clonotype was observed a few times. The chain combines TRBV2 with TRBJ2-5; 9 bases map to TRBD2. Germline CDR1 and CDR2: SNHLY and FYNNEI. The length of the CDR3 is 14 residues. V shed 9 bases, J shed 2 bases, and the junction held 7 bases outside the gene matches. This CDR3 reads CASTTSGPQETQYF. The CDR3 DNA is TGTGCCAGTACGACTAGCGGACCGCAAGAGACCCAGTACTTC.

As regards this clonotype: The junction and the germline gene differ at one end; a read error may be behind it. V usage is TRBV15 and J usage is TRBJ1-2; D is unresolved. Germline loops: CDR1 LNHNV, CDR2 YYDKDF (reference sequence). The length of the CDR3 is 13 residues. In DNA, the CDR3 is TGTGCCACCATCAGAGATCGCGGAGGCGGCTACACCTTC. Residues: CATIRDRGGGYTF.

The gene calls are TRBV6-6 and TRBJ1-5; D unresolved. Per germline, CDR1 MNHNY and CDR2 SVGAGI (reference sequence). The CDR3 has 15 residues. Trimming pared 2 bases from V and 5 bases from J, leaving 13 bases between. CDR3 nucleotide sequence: TGTGCCAGCAGTTACGAGGCGTCGGTTGATCAGCCCCAGCATTTT. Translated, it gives CASSYEASVDQPQHF.

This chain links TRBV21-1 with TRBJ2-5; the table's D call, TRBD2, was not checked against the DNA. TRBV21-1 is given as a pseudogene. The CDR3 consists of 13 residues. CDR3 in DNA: TGTGCCAGCAGCAGGGCCGTAGGGGAGACCCAGTACTTC. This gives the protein CASSRAVGETQYF.

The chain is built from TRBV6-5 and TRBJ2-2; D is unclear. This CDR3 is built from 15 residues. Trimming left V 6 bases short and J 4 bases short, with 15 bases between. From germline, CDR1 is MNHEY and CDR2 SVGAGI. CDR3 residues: CASSNPGKPTGELFF. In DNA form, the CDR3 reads TGTGCCAGCAGCAACCCTGGGAAACCCACCGGGGAGCTGTTTTTT.

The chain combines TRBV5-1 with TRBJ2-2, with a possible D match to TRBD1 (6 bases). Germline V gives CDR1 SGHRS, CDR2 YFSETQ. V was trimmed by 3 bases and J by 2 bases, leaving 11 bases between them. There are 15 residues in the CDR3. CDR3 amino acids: CASSSRQANTGELFF. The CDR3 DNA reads TGCGCCAGCAGCTCCAGACAGGCAAACACCGGGGAGCTGTTTTTT.

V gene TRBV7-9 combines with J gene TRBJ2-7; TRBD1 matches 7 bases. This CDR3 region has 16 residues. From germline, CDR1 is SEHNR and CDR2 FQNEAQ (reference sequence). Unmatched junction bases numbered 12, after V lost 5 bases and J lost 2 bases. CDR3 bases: TGTGCCAGCAGCACCACAGGGGCCCGGAACCCCTACGAGCAGTACTTC. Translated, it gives CASSTTGARNPYEQYF.

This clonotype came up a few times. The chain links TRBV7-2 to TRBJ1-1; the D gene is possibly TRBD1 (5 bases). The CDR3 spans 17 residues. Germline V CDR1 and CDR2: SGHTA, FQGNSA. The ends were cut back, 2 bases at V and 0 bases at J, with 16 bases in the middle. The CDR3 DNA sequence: TGTGCCAGCAGCTTATACGGGGTCGCGGGGGTGAACACTGAAGCTTTCTTT. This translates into CASSLYGVAGVNTEAFF.

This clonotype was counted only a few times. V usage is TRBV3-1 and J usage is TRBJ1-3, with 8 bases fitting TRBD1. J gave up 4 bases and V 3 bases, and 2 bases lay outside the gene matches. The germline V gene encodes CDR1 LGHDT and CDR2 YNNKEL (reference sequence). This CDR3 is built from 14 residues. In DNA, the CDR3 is TGTGCCAGCAGCCATGGGGACAGGGGAAACACCATATATTTT. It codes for CASSHGDRGNTIYF. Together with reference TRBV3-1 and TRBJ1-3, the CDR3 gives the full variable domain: DTAVSQTPKYLVTQMGNDKSIKCEQNLGHDTMYWYKQDSKKFLKIMFSYNNKELIINETVPNRFSPKSPDKAHLNLHINSLELGDSAVYFCASSHGDRGNTIYFGEGSWLTVV.

The DNA of the CDR3 is TGTGCCAGCACCCCAGCGGGACAATACACCGGGGAGCTGTTTTTT. This encodes CASTPAGQYTGELFF. This chain connects TRBV11-3 to TRBJ2-2; D may be TRBD2 (7 bases). Germline CDR1 reads SGHNT; CDR2 reads YENEEA. V was pared by 7 bases and J by 3 bases, with 15 bases between. The CDR3 is 15 residues long. Full variable domain (outside the CDR3, taken from reference TRBV11-3 and TRBJ2-2): EAGVVQSPRYKIIEKKQPVAFWCNPISGHNTLYWYLQNLGQGPELLIRYENEEAVDDSQLPKDRFSAERLKGVDSTLKIQPAELGDSAVYLCASTPAGQYTGELFFGEGSRLTVL.

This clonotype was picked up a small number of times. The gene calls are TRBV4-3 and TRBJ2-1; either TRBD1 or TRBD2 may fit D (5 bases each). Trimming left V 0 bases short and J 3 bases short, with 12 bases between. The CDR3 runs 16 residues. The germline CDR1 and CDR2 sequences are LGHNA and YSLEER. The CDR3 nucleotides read TGCGCCAGCAGCCAAGACCGGGACCAAGGCTACAATGAGCAGTTCTTC. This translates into CASSQDRDQGYNEQFF.

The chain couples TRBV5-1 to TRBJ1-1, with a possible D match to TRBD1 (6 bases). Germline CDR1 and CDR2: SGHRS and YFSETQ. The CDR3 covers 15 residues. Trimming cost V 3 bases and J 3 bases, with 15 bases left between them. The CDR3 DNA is TGCGCCAGCAGCTCAACTCAGGGGTGGGACACTGAAGCTTTCTTT. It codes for CASSSTQGWDTEAFF.

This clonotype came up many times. DNA for the CDR3: TGTGCCAGCAGCTCGACAGGCTCCTACGAGCAGTACTTC. Encoded protein: CASSSTGSYEQYF. The chain carries TRBV5-6 and TRBJ2-7; D might be TRBD1 (6 bases). With 3 bases removed from V and 0 bases from J, the gap between germline ends came to 7 bases. Germline-derived CDR1 and CDR2 are SGHDT and YYEEEE. The CDR3 totals 13 residues.

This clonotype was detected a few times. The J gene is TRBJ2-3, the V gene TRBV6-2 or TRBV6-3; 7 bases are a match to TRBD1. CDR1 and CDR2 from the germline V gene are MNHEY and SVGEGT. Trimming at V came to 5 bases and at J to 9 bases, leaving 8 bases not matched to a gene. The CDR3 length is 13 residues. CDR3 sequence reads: CASSENRGLTQYF. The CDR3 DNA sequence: TGTGCCAGCAGTGAAAACAGGGGCCTCACGCAGTATTTT.

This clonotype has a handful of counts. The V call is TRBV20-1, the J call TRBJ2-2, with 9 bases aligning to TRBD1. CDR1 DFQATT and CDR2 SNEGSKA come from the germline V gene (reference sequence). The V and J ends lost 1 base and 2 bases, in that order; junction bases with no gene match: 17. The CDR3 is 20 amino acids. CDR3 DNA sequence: TGCAGTGCTAGAGCAGGGATGGAGGACAGGGGACGCCCCAACACCGGGGAGCTGTTTTTT. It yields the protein CSARAGMEDRGRPNTGELFF.

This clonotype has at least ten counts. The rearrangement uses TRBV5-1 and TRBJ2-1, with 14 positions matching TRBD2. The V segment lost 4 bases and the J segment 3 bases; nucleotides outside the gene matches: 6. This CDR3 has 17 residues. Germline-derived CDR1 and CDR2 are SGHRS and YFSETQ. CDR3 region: CASSHTGLAGVYNEQFF. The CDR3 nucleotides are TGCGCCAGCAGCCATACGGGACTAGCGGGGGTCTACAATGAGCAGTTCTTC.

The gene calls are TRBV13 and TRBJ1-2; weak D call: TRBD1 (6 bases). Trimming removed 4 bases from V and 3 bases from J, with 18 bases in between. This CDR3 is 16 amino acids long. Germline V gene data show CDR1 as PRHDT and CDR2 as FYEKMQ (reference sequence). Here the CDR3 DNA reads TGTGCCAGCAGCTCCCCGACGGACAGCGCCCACTATGGCTACACCTTC. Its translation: CASSSPTDSAHYGYTF.

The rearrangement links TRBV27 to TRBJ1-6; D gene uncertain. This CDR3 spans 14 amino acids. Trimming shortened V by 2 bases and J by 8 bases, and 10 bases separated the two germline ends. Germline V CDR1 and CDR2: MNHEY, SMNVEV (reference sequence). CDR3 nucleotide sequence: TGTGCCAGCAGTTTAAAGGGTCGGTATTCACCCCTCCACTTT. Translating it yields CASSLKGRYSPLHF.

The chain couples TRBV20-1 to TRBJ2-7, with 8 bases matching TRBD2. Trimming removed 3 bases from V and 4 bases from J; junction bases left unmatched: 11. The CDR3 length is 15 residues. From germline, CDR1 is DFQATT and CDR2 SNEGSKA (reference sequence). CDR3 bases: TGCAGTGCTAGCCCTCCTGGGACTAGACTTTACGAGCAGTACTTC. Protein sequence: CSASPPGTRLYEQYF.

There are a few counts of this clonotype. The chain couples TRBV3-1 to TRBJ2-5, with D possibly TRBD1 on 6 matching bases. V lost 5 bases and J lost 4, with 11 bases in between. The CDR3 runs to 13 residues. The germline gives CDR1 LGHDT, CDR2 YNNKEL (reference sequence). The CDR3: CASSDTGRETQYF. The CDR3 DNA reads TGTGCCAGCAGCGATACAGGGAGAGAGACCCAGTACTTC.

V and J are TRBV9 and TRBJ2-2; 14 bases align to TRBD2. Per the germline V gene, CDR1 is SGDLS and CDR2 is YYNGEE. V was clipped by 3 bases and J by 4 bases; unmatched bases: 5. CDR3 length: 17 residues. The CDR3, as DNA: TGTGCCAGCAGCGACCCGACTAGCGGGAGGGGCACCGGGGAGCTGTTTTTT. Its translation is CASSDPTSGRGTGELFF.

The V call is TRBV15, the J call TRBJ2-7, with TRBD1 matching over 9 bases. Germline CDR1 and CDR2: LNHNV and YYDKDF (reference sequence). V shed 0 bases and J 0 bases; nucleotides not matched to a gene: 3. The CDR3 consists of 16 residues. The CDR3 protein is CATSRDLGQGSYEQYF. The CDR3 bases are TGTGCCACCAGCAGAGATCTGGGACAGGGCTCCTACGAGCAGTACTTC.

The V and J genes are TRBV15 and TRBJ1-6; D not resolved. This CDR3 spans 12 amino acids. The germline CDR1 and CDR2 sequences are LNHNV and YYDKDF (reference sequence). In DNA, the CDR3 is TGTGCTGTCGGAACGATTAATTCACCCCTCCACTTT. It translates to CAVGTINSPLHF.